This T cell receptor (beta chain) originates from a study of blood T cell repertoires in COVID-19. In the study overall: Italy, Spain and the United States were the sources of the convalescent and acute COVID-19 samples. From T cells, B-cell-depleted T cells, or PBMCs came the material, which was cDNA or gDNA.

Trimming removed 6 bases at V and 4 bases at J, with 10 bases between. Per the germline V gene, CDR1 is MNHEY and CDR2 is SVGAGI. The CDR3 consists of 12 residues. Per the original data handling: Nucleated cell number was recorded as an estimate derived from reference gene primer amplification. The method was immunoSEQ multiplex PCR; TCRdb's version includes in-frame clones alone and lacks a portion of them. The V and J calls and clone size come from that table; D and trimming were worked out from the DNA. Of about 100,000 clones listed, 75% to 90% are singletons. Sequencing was carried out using peripheral blood. The origin of this receptor is an elderly man with acute or convalescent COVID-19. The rearrangement links TRBV6-5 to TRBJ2-7; D is ambiguous. Written as DNA, the CDR3 is TGTGCCAGCAGCACCGGAGAATACGAGCAGTACTTC. This encodes CASSTGEYEQYF.